The T cell receptor (beta chain) described here comes from a study of cytomegalovirus exposure and HLA in healthy donors. In the PCR, 60 Vbeta and 13 Jbeta primers were used. The table came from immunoSEQ multiplex PCR; TCRdb's copy has only in-frame clones and leaves some out. Among 140,000 to 150,000 clones listed, under 85% were seen once. This CDR3 is built from 14 residues. Trimming took 4 bases from V and 4 from J; bases not matched to a gene: 4. CDR1 SGHRS and CDR2 YFSETQ come from the germline V gene. The TCR originated in a woman between 35 and 50 years old in good health and CMV-seropositive. The chain employs TRBV5-1 and TRBJ1-5; 8 bases are shared with TRBD1. The source material was PBMCs. CDR3 coding DNA: TGCGCCAGCAGCACCGGACAGGGAAATCAGCCCCAGCATTTT. It specifies CASSTGQGNQPQHF.